This T cell receptor (beta chain) was retrieved from a study of T cells in Graves' hyperthyroidism and ophthalmopathy. The CDR3 is made up of 13 amino acids. Trimming cost V 6 bases and J 5 bases; bases outside gene matches: 6. The germline gives CDR1 MNHNS, CDR2 SASEGT. RNA transcripts served as the template for amplifying TCR beta CDR3 regions. The study used the HTBI primer set for a first-round RT-PCR of the TCR CDR3. TCRdb called the multiplex PCR reads again in MiXCR, with one record for every CDR3 protein. The repertoire holds around 620,000 distinct CDR3 sequences, 15% to 20% seen once, with 3.5% to 4% in the top ten. This clonotype occurred many times.

The receptor was isolated from a woman in her 30s with Graves' hyperthyroidism. The chain carries TRBV6-1 and TRBJ2-7; TRBD1 agrees at 8 bases. Sequenced material: blood. DNA for the CDR3: TGTGCCAGCAGCCCCCGACAGGGGAACGAGCAGTACTTC. It is translated as CASSPRQGNEQYF.